This TCR beta chain was found in a study of T cell clonality in common variable immunodeficiency. Study-level results: CVID patient heterogeneity limited repertoire-clinical complication correlations.

There are many counts of this clone. Its specificity is unknown. The observed sequence ends 3 residues before the CDR3 terminus, with the missing tail filled in from the germline J gene. V lost 4 bases and J 0 bases, leaving 8 bases between the germline ends. The CDR3 runs 14 residues. In germline, CDR1 is KGHDR, CDR2 SFDVKD. Sequencing input was equivalent genomic DNA from CVID and controls. Libraries were prepared by immunoSEQ multiplex PCR; TCRdb keeps only in-frame clonotypes and omits some of them. This repertoire holds around 45,000 clones, and none appear only once. This TCR derives from a person between 18 and 70 years old in good health. The sequenced material came from peripheral blood mononuclear cells. The chain combines TRBV24-1 with TRBJ1-2; D is ambiguous. The sequenced CDR3 bases are TGTGCCACCAGTGAGGGCAGAGCTAACTATGGC. This sequence encodes CATSEGRANYG. The CDR3 as a whole reads CATSEGRANYGYTF.